This TCR beta chain was sequenced for a study of shared clonotypes between healthy human individuals. Study at large: Per-donor plates numbered three CD4 naive, three CD4 memory, two CD8 naive and one CD8 memory.

The assay was immunoSEQ multiplex PCR, and TCRdb's table has in-frame clones only and misses some. The table has about 2.1 million clones, 80% to 95% seen once. Terminally differentiated effector memory CD45RA+ cells were left out of the naive CD8 fraction, which was CD45RO-negative and positively selected for CCR7. Study results and caveats: Non-shared clonotypes had lower generation probabilities than those shared by all four donors.

About this clone itself: What it binds is unknown.

Germline V CDR1 and CDR2: SGHRS, YFSETQ. There are 16 residues in the CDR3. With V trimmed by 2 bases and J by 2 bases, 2 bases remained unmatched. The sequencing input was naive CD8+ T cells from PBMCs. The source is a man between 18 and 29 years old in good health. Some clones in this sample may be carry-over from other donors' samples. V is TRBV5-1 and J is TRBJ2-1; 12 positions agree with TRBD2. CDR3 coding DNA: TGCGCCAGCAGCTTAGGACTAGCGGGACCCTACAATGAGCAGTTCTTC. Translating it yields CASSLGLAGPYNEQFF.